The 15 T cell receptor beta chains listed next were all sequenced from one sample in a study of T cells in Graves' hyperthyroidism and ophthalmopathy. RNA transcripts gave rise to amplified TCR beta CDR3 regions. An initial round of RT-PCR targeting the TCR CDR3 relied on the HTBI primer set. TCRdb reprocessed the multiplex PCR reads via MiXCR and lists one record per CDR3 protein. The table shows approximately 400,000 distinct CDR3 sequences, with around 25% occurring only once. Input material: blood. These TCRs come from a man aged 50 or older with Graves' hyperthyroidism.

This clonotype was detected ten times or more. The chain recombines TRBV12-3 or TRBV12-4 with TRBJ1-1; D possibly corresponds to TRBD1 (6 bases). The length of the CDR3 is 12 residues. Trimming removed 8 bases at V and 6 bases at J, with 13 bases between. Written as DNA, the CDR3 is TGTGCCAGCCGGGGGGGCCGGGCTGAAGCTTTCTTT. Residues: CASRGGRAEAFF.

The chain joins TRBV12-3 or TRBV12-4 to TRBJ2-3; D perhaps matches TRBD2 (5 bases). Trimming shortened V by 5 bases and J by 8 bases, and 11 bases separated the two germline ends. The CDR3 covers 12 residues. The CDR3 loop reads CASSEGPPTQYF. CDR3 DNA: TGTGCCAGCAGTGAGGGCCCTCCTACGCAGTATTTT.

This clonotype has only one observation. The chain uses TRBV7-3 and TRBJ2-2, with 8 bases identical to TRBD1. V shed 4 bases and J 4 bases; nucleotides not matched to a gene: 5. This CDR3 comprises 15 residues. Germline values: CDR1 SGHTA, CDR2 FQGTGA. The CDR3 nucleotides are TGTGCCAGCAGCTCGTACAGGGGGAGCACCGGGGAGCTGTTTTTT. This gives the protein CASSSYRGSTGELFF.

This clonotype turned up a few times. V is TRBV20-1 and J is TRBJ1-2; D possibly corresponds to TRBD1 (6 bases). Germline-derived CDR1 and CDR2 are DFQATT and SNEGSKA (reference sequence). Trimming left V 6 bases short and J 5 bases short, with 16 bases between. This CDR3 contains 13 residues. The chain's CDR3 is CSAPRTDSYGYTF. CDR3 coding DNA: TGCAGTGCCCCAAGGACAGACTCTTATGGCTACACCTTC.

This clonotype was picked up a small number of times. The chain recombines TRBV20-1 with TRBJ2-3; perhaps TRBD2 as D (5 bases). The CDR3 is made up of 13 amino acids. Trimming removed 4 bases at V and 2 bases at J, with 10 bases between. Germline loops: CDR1 DFQATT, CDR2 SNEGSKA (reference sequence). Written as DNA, the CDR3 is TGCAGTGCTATTTACGGGATCACAGATACGCAGTATTTT. Encoded protein: CSAIYGITDTQYF.

V usage is TRBV6-1 and J usage is TRBJ2-2; 9 bases are a match to TRBD2. This CDR3 has 17 amino acids. V was pared by 0 bases and J by 2 bases, with 4 bases of the junction left unmatched. Germline CDR1 MNHNS, CDR2 SASEGT. The CDR3 bases are TGTGCCAGCAGTGAAGCCCTAGCGGGACCTAACACCGGGGAGCTGTTTTTT. Amino acid sequence: CASSEALAGPNTGELFF.

This clonotype was recorded a few times. The rearrangement links TRBV29-1 to TRBJ2-7, with 7 bases lining up with TRBD1. The CDR3 sequence is 13 residues long. The V gene's germline CDR1 is SQVTM and CDR2 ANQGSEA. V lost 0 bases, J lost 3 bases, and 2 bases stayed unmatched. The CDR3 coding sequence is TGCAGCGTTGAAGATCCAGGGGGCTACGAGCAGTACTTC. Its protein product is CSVEDPGGYEQYF.

V usage is TRBV29-1 and J usage is TRBJ2-7, with unresolved D. The CDR3 spans 13 residues. Trimming removed 2 bases from V and 6 bases from J, with 14 bases in between. CDR1 SQVTM and CDR2 ANQGSEA come from the germline V gene. CDR3 region: CSVELRYSGEQYF. Here the CDR3 DNA reads TGCAGCGTTGAACTGCGGTATTCTGGCGAGCAGTACTTC.

This clonotype was picked up many times. The chain combines TRBV12-3 or TRBV12-4 with TRBJ2-7; D not resolved. The CDR3 has 13 residues. The ends were cut back, 2 bases at V and 3 bases at J, with 8 bases in the middle. CDR3 nucleotide sequence: TGTGCCAGCAGTTTACGGACGAACTACGAGCAGTACTTC. Amino acid sequence: CASSLRTNYEQYF.

This clonotype was detected a few times. V and J are TRBV12-5 and TRBJ2-7; weak D call: TRBD1 (6 bases). Germline lookup yields CDR1 LGHNT and CDR2 FRNRAP. The CDR3 covers 14 residues. V lost 4 bases, J lost 6 bases, and 16 bases lay in between. CDR3 nucleotide sequence: TGTGCTAGTGGTTGGGACCTATCGACAGGCGAGCAGTACTTC. Its translation: CASGWDLSTGEQYF.

This clonotype was detected ten times or more. V and J are TRBV28 and TRBJ1-1; TRBD1 is a possible D gene (6 bases). Germline CDR1 is MDHEN and CDR2 is SYDVKM. V shed 1 base and J shed 6 bases, with 15 bases lying between them. The CDR3 is made up of 15 amino acids. The CDR3 DNA is TGTGCCAGCAGTTTATTAGGGGGGAAGGGGGCTGAAGCTTTCTTT. Amino acids: CASSLLGGKGAEAFF.

Regarding this clonotype: A much bigger clone sits one base away, suggesting this may be a read error. The V call is TRBV12-3 or TRBV12-4, the J call TRBJ1-1; unclear D gene. The V end lost 7 bases, the J end lost 1 base, and 13 bases lay between the germline ends. The CDR3 spans 14 residues. The CDR3 region has the DNA TGTGCCAGCACTCCAGCCGCGGGGAACACTGAAGCTTTCTTT. Translating gives CASTPAAGNTEAFF.

The V gene is TRBV11-2, the J gene TRBJ2-2; the D is unclear. Germline lookup yields CDR1 SGHAT and CDR2 FQNNGV. The CDR3 runs to 15 residues. V gave up 3 bases and J gave up 5 bases, with 13 bases separating them. The CDR3, as DNA: TGTGCCAGCAGCTTCGAGCCCAGTAGGACCGGGGAGCTGTTTTTT. Encoded protein: CASSFEPSRTGELFF.

This clonotype came up a few times. The rearrangement links TRBV24-1 to TRBJ2-6; 9 nucleotides agree with TRBD1. Unmatched junction bases numbered 4, after V lost 5 bases and J lost 0 bases. In germline, CDR1 is KGHDR, CDR2 SFDVKD. The CDR3 covers 17 residues. Written as DNA, the CDR3 is TGTGCCACCAGTGCTGGACAGGGGTCCTCTGGGGCCAACGTCCTGACTTTC. Amino acids: CATSAGQGSSGANVLTF.

Ten or more counts support this clonotype. This chain uses TRBV28 with TRBJ2-5; a weak D match, TRBD1 (6 bases). Looked up from germline, CDR1 is MDHEN and CDR2 is SYDVKM. The CDR3 consists of 12 residues. The V end lost 8 bases, the J end lost 6 bases, and 13 bases lay between the germline ends. DNA of the CDR3: TGTGCCAGCGGTCAGGGGCGCAAGACCCAGTACTTC. This gives the protein CASGQGRKTQYF.